A selection of T cell receptor beta chains follows, all from one sample in a study of cytomegalovirus exposure and HLA in healthy donors. TCRdb keeps only in-frame clones here, not all; method: immunoSEQ multiplex PCR. The sample carries around 31,000 clones, around nine tenths recorded once. Material for sequencing was PBMCs. Receptor source: a boy aged 5-17 years in good health and CMV-seronegative. CDR3s include the opening cysteine and the closing phenylalanine or tryptophan. D genes are given only for firm matches. Rows give clone size only sometimes, using once, few, many, or a class for an expanded clone.

d_gene,j_gene,v_gene,abundance,CDR3aa,CDR3nt
.,TRBJ2-1,TRBV5-1,.,CASSFDSGFSYNEQFF,TGCGCCAGCAGCTTTGATTCAGGGTTCAGCTACAATGAGCAGTTCTTC
TRBD2,TRBJ2-2,TRBV6-4,.,CASSDSASGNTGELFF,TGTGCCAGCAGTGACTCGGCTAGCGGGAACACCGGGGAGCTGTTTTTT
.,TRBJ1-1,TRBV6-6,.,CASSYQGENTEAFF,TGTGCCAGCAGTTACCAAGGGGAGAACACTGAAGCTTTCTTT
.,TRBJ2-7,TRBV28,.,CASSNRDYYEQYF,TGTGCCAGTAGTAACCGGGATTATTACGAGCAGTACTTC
.,TRBJ1-3,TRBV5-1,.,CASSLKPSDTIYF,TGCGCCAGCAGCCTTAAACCTTCGGACACCATATATTTT
TRBD1,TRBJ2-7,TRBV19,.,CASSLSGTGPYEQYF,TGTGCCAGTAGTTTGAGCGGGACAGGGCCCTACGAGCAGTACTTC
TRBD1,TRBJ2-7,TRBV9,.,CASSVRQGADYEQYF,TGTGCCAGCAGCGTACGACAGGGGGCCGACTACGAGCAGTACTTC
TRBD1,TRBJ2-6,TRBV6-6,.,CASTDRPSRANVLTF,TGTGCCAGCACGGACAGGCCGTCTCGGGCCAACGTCCTGACTTTC
TRBD1,TRBJ2-1,TRBV10-3,few,CAISDDRGYYNEQFF,TGTGCCATCAGCGATGACAGGGGATACTACAATGAGCAGTTCTTC
.,TRBJ2-3,TRBV5-1,.,CASSGPDTQYF,TGCGCCAGCAGCGGCCCAGATACGCAGTATTTT
.,TRBJ2-7,TRBV5-1,.,CASSAPDSYEQYF,TGCGCCAGCAGCGCCCCGGACAGCTACGAGCAGTACTTC
.,TRBJ2-3,TRBV4-1,.,CASSQARWDTQYF,TGCGCCAGCAGCCAAGCCAGGTGGGATACGCAGTATTTT
.,TRBJ1-1,TRBV19,.,CASSHWGVQERTEAFF,TGTGCCAGTAGCCACTGGGGCGTGCAGGAACGCACTGAAGCTTTCTTT
.,TRBJ1-2,TRBV5-4,few,CASSLQGTMGGYTF,TGTGCCAGCAGCTTGCAAGGGACAATGGGGGGCTACACCTTC
.,TRBJ2-2,TRBV6-5,.,CASKRDSGFTGELFF,TGTGCCAGCAAACGGGACTCTGGATTCACCGGGGAGCTGTTTTTT
.,TRBJ2-5,TRBV5-6,.,CASNNLGPAHQETQYF,TGTGCCAGCAACAACCTGGGGCCGGCTCATCAAGAGACCCAGTACTTC
.,TRBJ1-2,TRBV18,.,CASSPSLLTEQGSYGYTF,TGTGCCAGCTCACCAAGTCTATTAACTGAACAGGGCAGCTATGGCTACACCTTC
.,TRBJ2-4,TRBV21-1,few,CASSKALRGETRQGERYF,TGTGCCAGCAGCAAAGCCTTAAGGGGGGAAACGAGGCAGGGGGAAAGGTACTTC
TRBD1,TRBJ2-7,TRBV2,.,CAIQVRGRGYEQYF,TGTGCCATACAAGTCAGGGGGCGCGGGTACGAGCAGTACTTC
.,TRBJ1-2,TRBV5-1,.,CASSPTGRPDGYTF,TGCGCCAGCAGCCCAACAGGTCGCCCCGACGGCTACACCTTC
TRBD1,TRBJ1-5,TRBV28,.,CASSSGTGVNQPQHF,TGTGCCAGCAGTTCCGGGACAGGGGTCAATCAGCCCCAGCATTTT
.,TRBJ2-1,TRBV10-2,.,CASSESPNVDEQFF,TGCGCCAGCAGTGAGTCCCCTAACGTAGATGAGCAGTTCTTC
.,TRBJ2-3,TRBV6-5,.,CASSQSGTQYF,TGTGCCAGCTCCCAGTCGGGTACGCAGTATTTT
TRBD1,TRBJ2-4,TRBV4-1,.,CASSHTTGTALAKNIQYF,TGCGCCAGCAGCCATACCACCGGGACAGCACTAGCCAAAAACATTCAGTACTTC
TRBD2,TRBJ2-7,TRBV18,.,CASSPPSGGAYEQYF,TGTGCCAGCTCACCACCGAGCGGGGGGGCGTACGAGCAGTACTTC
TRBD1,TRBJ2-1,TRBV11-3,.,CASSSGTGGMIF,TGTGCCAGCAGCTCCGGGACAGGGGGCATGATCTTC
.,TRBJ2-3,TRBV5-5,.,CASSLRGAWTDTQYF,TGTGCCAGCAGCTTGCGCGGGGCCTGGACAGATACGCAGTATTTT
TRBD2,TRBJ2-3,TRBV11-2,.,CASSKTSASSTDTQYF,TGTGCCAGCAGCAAAACTAGCGCGTCTAGCACAGATACGCAGTATTTT
.,TRBJ2-1,TRBV5-1,.,CASSPRRGLNNEQFF,TGCGCCAGCAGCCCCCGAAGGGGTTTGAACAATGAGCAGTTCTTC
TRBD1,TRBJ1-1,TRBV29-1,.,CSVEGQGPEAFF,TGCAGCGTCGAGGGACAGGGTCCTGAAGCTTTCTTT
.,TRBJ2-7,TRBV2,.,CASAARNSYEQYF,TGTGCCAGCGCCGCCAGGAACTCCTACGAGCAGTACTTC
TRBD1,TRBJ1-1,TRBV5-4,.,CASSVDRAGTEAFF,TGTGCCAGCAGCGTGGACAGGGCTGGAACTGAAGCTTTCTTT
TRBD1,TRBJ1-3,TRBV9,.,CASSVDRGALGNTIYF,TGTGCCAGCAGCGTAGACAGGGGGGCGCTGGGAAACACCATATATTTT
.,TRBJ1-5,TRBV28,once,CASSLGGNNQPQHF,TGTGCCAGCAGTTTGGGGGGTAACAATCAGCCCCAGCATTTT
.,TRBJ1-5,TRBV2,.,CASSERTISQPQHF,TGTGCCAGCAGTGAACGGACAATAAGTCAGCCCCAGCATTTT
TRBD2,TRBJ2-4,TRBV9,.,CASSVGGGTLAKNIQYF,TGTGCCAGCAGCGTAGGGGGGGGAACCCTGGCCAAAAACATTCAGTACTTC
.,TRBJ1-5,TRBV5-1,.,CASSLAGSHSNQPQHF,TGCGCCAGCAGTTTGGCGGGGAGTCATAGCAATCAGCCCCAGCATTTT
.,TRBJ1-6,TRBV30,.,CAWSPRGLGNSPLHF,TGTGCCTGGAGTCCCCGGGGACTCGGTAATTCACCCCTCCACTTT
TRBD1,TRBJ2-3,TRBV7-9,.,CASSLGTGPTQYF,TGTGCCAGCAGCTTGGGGACAGGGCCCACGCAGTATTTT
.,TRBJ2-7,TRBV4-1,.,CASSLSTEASYEQYF,TGCGCCAGCAGCCTCAGCACGGAGGCTTCCTACGAGCAGTACTTC
.,TRBJ2-7,TRBV6-1,.,CASSEAADYEQYF,TGTGCCAGCAGTGAAGCGGCGGACTACGAGCAGTACTTC
TRBD2,TRBJ2-1,TRBV7-3,.,CASSPNPGLAFNEQFF,TGTGCCAGCAGCCCCAATCCGGGACTAGCGTTCAATGAGCAGTTCTTC
TRBD1,TRBJ2-7,TRBV9,.,CASSPRQGTTGYEQYF,TGTGCCAGCAGCCCTCGACAGGGGACAACCGGGTACGAGCAGTACTTC
TRBD1,TRBJ1-1,TRBV11-1,.,CASRSGTENTEAFF,TGTGCCAGCAGATCCGGGACAGAGAACACTGAAGCTTTCTTT
.,TRBJ2-1,TRBV5-1,.,CASSLADNEQFF,TGCGCCAGCAGCTTGGCCGACAATGAGCAGTTCTTC
TRBD1,TRBJ1-1,TRBV11-3,.,CASSLNQGATEAFF,TGTGCCAGCAGCTTAAATCAGGGGGCAACTGAAGCTTTCTTT
.,TRBJ1-1,TRBV6-9,.,CASTGAENSHTEAFF,TGTGCCAGCACTGGGGCAGAAAATTCCCACACTGAAGCTTTCTTT
TRBD2,TRBJ2-3,TRBV7-9,.,CASSRIRLAGGTDTQYF,TGTGCCAGCAGCCGAATCCGACTAGCGGGGGGCACAGATACGCAGTATTTT
.,TRBJ2-7,TRBV2,.,CASSVSGSYEQYF,TGTGCCAGCAGTGTCTCGGGGTCCTACGAGCAGTACTTC
TRBD2,TRBJ2-1,TRBV10-1,.,CASSDLFRTSGELNNEQFF,TGCGCCAGCAGTGATCTTTTTCGCACTAGCGGGGAACTCAACAATGAGCAGTTCTTC
TRBD2,TRBJ2-5,TRBV5-4,.,CASSPGTSGGNQETQYF,TGTGCCAGCAGCCCTGGGACTAGCGGGGGCAATCAGGAGACCCAGTACTTC
.,TRBJ1-6,TRBV6-5,.,CATAPTGYNSPLHF,TGTGCCACCGCGCCGACAGGCTATAATTCACCCCTCCACTTT
TRBD1,TRBJ2-3,TRBV5-4,.,CASSLPRGRESTDTQYF,TGTGCCAGCAGCTTGCCCAGGGGGCGCGAATCCACAGATACGCAGTATTTT
TRBD1,TRBJ2-3,TRBV27,.,CASSGAGTGRDTQYF,TGTGCCAGCAGTGGGGCCGGGACAGGTAGGGATACGCAGTATTTT
.,TRBJ2-3,TRBV6-5,.,CASSYRGGGADTQYF,TGTGCCAGCAGTTACCGGGGCGGGGGCGCAGATACGCAGTATTTT
.,TRBJ2-5,TRBV9,.,CASSVGERLTETQYF,TGTGCCAGCAGCGTAGGGGAGAGGCTTACGGAGACCCAGTACTTC
.,TRBJ1-5,TRBV15,.,CATSRGQYSNQPQHF,TGTGCCACCAGCAGGGGACAATATAGCAATCAGCCCCAGCATTTT